This TCR beta chain was identified in a study of blood T cell repertoires in COVID-19. Study in general: T cells, B-cell-depleted T cells, or PBMCs supplied cDNA or gDNA.

This CDR3 contains 14 residues. Germline CDR1 is SEHNR and CDR2 is FQNEAQ (reference sequence). The V end lost 4 bases, the J end lost 8 bases, and 15 bases lay between the germline ends. Seattle patients were enrolled while actively infected and followed longitudinally. In the study's own analysis: By means of reference gene primer amplification, nucleated cell counts were estimated. Sequencing used immunoSEQ multiplex PCR; TCRdb keeps in-frame clones, though not all of them. That table is the source of V, J and clone size, and D and trimming were worked out from the DNA. Of fewer than 300,000 clones in the sample, 80% to 85% were seen once.

This chain links TRBV7-9 with TRBJ2-1; TRBD2 might be the D (5 bases). This clonotype originated in a person aged 70 to 85 with COVID-19, enrolled during active disease. The sequenced material came from peripheral blood. CDR3 region: CASSSRRGSHEQFF. CDR3 DNA: TGTGCCAGCAGCTCACGGCGAGGGAGTCATGAGCAGTTCTTC.